This T cell receptor beta chain was recorded in a study of blood T cell repertoires in COVID-19. About the research overall: The United States, Italy and Spain were the sources of the acute and convalescent COVID-19 samples. T cells, B-cell-depleted T cells, or PBMCs provided the cDNA or gDNA that served as material.

Only a few counts were recorded for this clone. Original handling: Reference gene primers were amplified, and this amplification served to estimate nucleated cell counts. Libraries were prepared by immunoSEQ multiplex PCR; TCRdb keeps only in-frame clonotypes and omits some of them. V, J and clone size reflect that table, while D and trimming were determined from the DNA. In the table there are approximately 260,000 clones, approximately 82% of which are singletons. The CDR3 contains 14 residues. J gave up 5 bases and V 7 bases, and 10 bases lay outside the gene matches. CDR1 is MDHEN, CDR2 SYDVKM, per germline.

The sequencing sample was made of peripheral blood. The receptor's source is a woman older than 75 with active or convalescent COVID-19. The V call is TRBV28, the J call TRBJ1-1; 7 nucleotides match TRBD1. The CDR3 DNA follows: TGTGCCAGCACCATGACAGGGAGTGGGACTGAAGCTTTCTTT. Translated: CASTMTGSGTEAFF.